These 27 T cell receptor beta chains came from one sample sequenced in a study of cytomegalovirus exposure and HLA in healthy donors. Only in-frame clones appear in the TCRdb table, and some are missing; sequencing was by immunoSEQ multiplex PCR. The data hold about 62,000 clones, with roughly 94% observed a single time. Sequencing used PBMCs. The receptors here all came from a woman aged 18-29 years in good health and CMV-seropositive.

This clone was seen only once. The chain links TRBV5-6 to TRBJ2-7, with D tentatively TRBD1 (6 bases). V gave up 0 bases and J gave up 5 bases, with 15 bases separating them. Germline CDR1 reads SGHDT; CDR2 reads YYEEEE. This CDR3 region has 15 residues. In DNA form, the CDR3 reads TGTGCCAGCAGCTTGGGGGCAGGGGCCCCCGACGAGCAGTACTTC. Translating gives CASSLGAGAPDEQYF.

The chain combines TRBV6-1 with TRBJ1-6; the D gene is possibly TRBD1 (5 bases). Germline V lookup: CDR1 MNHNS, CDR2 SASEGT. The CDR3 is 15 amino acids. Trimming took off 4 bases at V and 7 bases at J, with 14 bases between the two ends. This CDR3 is CASSAETVLNSPLHF. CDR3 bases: TGTGCCAGCAGTGCTGAGACAGTATTAAATTCACCCCTCCACTTT.

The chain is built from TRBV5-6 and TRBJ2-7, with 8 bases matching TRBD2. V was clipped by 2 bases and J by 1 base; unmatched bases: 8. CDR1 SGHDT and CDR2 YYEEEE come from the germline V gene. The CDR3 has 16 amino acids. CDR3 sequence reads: CASSFGRGGLSYEQYF. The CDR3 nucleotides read TGTGCCAGCAGCTTCGGGAGGGGTGGACTATCCTACGAGCAGTACTTC.

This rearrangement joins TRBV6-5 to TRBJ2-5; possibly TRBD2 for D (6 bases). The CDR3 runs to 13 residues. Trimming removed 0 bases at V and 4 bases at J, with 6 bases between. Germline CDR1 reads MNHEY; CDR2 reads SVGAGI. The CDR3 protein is CASSYSGGETQYF. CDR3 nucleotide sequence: TGTGCCAGCAGTTACTCCGGGGGAGAGACCCAGTACTTC.

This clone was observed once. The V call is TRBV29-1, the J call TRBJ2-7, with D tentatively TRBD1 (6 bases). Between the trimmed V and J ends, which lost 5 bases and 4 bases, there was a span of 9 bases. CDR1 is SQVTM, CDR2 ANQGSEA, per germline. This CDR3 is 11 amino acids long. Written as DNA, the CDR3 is TGCAGCGTTACCAGGGGTTACGAGCAGTACTTC. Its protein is CSVTRGYEQYF.

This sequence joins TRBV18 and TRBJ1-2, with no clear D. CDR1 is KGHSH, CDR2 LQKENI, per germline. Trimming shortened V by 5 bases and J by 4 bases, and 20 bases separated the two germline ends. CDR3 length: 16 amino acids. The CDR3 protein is CASSSSTAVTPYGYTF. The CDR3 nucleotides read TGTGCCAGCTCATCTAGTACTGCAGTCACCCCCTATGGCTACACCTTC.

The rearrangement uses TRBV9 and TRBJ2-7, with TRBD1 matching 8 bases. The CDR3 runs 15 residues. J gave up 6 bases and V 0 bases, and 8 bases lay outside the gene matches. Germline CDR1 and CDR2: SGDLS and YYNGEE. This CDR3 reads CASSVGPGQGGEQYF. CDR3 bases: TGTGCCAGCAGCGTAGGGCCCGGACAGGGCGGCGAGCAGTACTTC. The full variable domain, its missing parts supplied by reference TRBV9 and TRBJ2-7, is DSGVTQTPKHLITATGQRVTLRCSPRSGDLSVYWYQQSLDQGLQFLIQYYNGEERAKGNILERFSAQQFPDLHSELNLSSLELGDSALYFCASSVGPGQGGEQYFGPGTRLTVT.

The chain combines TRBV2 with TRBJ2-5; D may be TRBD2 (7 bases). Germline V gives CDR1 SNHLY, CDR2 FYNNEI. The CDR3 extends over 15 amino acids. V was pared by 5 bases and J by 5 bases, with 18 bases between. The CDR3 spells CASSRTGGLAETQYF. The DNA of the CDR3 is TGTGCCAGCAGTCGGACCGGGGGGCTAGCCGAGACCCAGTACTTC.

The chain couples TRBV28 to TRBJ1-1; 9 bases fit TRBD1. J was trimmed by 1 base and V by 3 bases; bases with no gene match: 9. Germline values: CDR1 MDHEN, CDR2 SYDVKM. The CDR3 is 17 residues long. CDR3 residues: CASSFWYRGQANTEAFF. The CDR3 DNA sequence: TGTGCCAGCAGTTTTTGGTACAGGGGGCAGGCGAACACTGAAGCTTTCTTT.

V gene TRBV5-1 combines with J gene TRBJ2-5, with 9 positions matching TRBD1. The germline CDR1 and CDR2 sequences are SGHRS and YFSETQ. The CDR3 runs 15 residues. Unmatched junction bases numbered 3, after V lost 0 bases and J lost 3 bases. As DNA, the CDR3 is TGCGCCAGCAGCTTGGTTAGGACAGGGGAAGAGACCCAGTACTTC. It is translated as CASSLVRTGEETQYF.

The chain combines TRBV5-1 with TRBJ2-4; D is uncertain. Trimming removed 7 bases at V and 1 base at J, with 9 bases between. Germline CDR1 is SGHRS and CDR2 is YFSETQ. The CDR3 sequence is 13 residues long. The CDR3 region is CASHSDAKNIQYF. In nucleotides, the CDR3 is TGCGCCAGCCACAGTGATGCCAAAAACATTCAGTACTTC.

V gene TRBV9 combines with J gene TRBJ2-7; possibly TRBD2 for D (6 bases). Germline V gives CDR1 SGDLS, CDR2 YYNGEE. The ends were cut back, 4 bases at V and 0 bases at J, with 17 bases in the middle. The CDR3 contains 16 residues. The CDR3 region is CASSPSARSFSYEQYF. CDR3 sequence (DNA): TGTGCCAGCAGCCCTAGCGCTAGGTCTTTCTCCTACGAGCAGTACTTC.

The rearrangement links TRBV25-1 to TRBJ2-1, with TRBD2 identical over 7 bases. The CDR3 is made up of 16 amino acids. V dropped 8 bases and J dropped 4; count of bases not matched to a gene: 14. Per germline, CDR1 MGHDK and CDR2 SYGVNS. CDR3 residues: CASHSRAGVPYNEQFF. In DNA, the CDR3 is TGTGCCAGCCATAGTAGGGCGGGGGTTCCGTACAATGAGCAGTTCTTC.

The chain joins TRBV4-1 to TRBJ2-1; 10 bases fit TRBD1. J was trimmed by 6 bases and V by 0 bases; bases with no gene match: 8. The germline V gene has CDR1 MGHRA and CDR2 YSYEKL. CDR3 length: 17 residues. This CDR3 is CASSQDSGQGGSNEQFF. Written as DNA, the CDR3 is TGCGCCAGCAGCCAAGACTCCGGACAGGGGGGTAGCAATGAGCAGTTCTTC.

DNA for the CDR3: TGTGCCAGCAGCTTAAAGGGGGAAGTTCAGCCCCAGCATTTT. Protein: CASSLKGEVQPQHF. The rearrangement links TRBV7-9 to TRBJ1-5; a possible D gene is TRBD1 (6 bases). This CDR3 contains 14 residues. Trimming shortened V by 2 bases and J by 6 bases, and 11 bases separated the two germline ends. CDR1 is SEHNR and CDR2 is FQNEAQ in the germline V gene (reference sequence).

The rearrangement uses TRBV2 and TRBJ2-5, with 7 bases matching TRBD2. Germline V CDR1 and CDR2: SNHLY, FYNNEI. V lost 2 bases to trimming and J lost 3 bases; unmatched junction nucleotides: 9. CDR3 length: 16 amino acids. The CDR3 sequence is CASSEYTSAPKETQYF. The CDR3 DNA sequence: TGTGCCAGCAGTGAATACACTAGCGCCCCTAAAGAGACCCAGTACTTC.

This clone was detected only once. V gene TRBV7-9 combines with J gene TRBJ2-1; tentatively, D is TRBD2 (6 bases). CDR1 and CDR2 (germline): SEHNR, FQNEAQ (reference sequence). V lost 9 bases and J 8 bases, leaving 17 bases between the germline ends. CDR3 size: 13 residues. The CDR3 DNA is TGTGCCAGTGGCGGGGATGGTTGGTATGAGCAGTTCTTC. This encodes CASGGDGWYEQFF. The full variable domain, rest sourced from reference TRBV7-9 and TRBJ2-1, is DTGVSQNPRHKITKRGQNVTFRCDPISEHNRLYWYRQTLGQGPEFLTYFQNEAQLEKSRLLSDRFSAERPKGSFSTLEIQRTEQGDSAMYLCASGGDGWYEQFFGPGTRLTVL.

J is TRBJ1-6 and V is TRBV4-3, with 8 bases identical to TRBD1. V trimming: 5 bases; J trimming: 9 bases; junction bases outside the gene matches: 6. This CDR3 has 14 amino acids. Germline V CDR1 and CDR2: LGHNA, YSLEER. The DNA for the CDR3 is TGCGCCAGCAGCACGACAGGGGCAAGTTCACCCCTCCACTTT. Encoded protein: CASSTTGASSPLHF.

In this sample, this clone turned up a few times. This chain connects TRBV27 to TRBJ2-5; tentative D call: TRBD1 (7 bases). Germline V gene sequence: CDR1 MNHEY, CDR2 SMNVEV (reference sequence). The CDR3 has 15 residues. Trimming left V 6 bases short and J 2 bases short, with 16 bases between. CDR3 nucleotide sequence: TGTGCCAGCAGCTTTGGGCAGGGGGGACAAGAGACCCAGTACTTC. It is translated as CASSFGQGGQETQYF.

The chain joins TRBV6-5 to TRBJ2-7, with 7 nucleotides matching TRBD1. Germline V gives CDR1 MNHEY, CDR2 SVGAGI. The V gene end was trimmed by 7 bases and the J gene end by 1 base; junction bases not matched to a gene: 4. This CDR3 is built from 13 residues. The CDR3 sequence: CASKRDRSYEQYF. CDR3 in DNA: TGTGCCAGCAAACGGGACAGATCCTACGAGCAGTACTTC.

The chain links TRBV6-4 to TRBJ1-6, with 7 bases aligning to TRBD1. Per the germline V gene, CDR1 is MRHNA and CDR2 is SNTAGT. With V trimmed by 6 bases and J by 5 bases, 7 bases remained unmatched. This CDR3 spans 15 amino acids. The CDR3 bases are TGTGCCAGCAGGCGGGGTACAGGGGATAATTCACCCCTCCACTTT. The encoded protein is CASRRGTGDNSPLHF.

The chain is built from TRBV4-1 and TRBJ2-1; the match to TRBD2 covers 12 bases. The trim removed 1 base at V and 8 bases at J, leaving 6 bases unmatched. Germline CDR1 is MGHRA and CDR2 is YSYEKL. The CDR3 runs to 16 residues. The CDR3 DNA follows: TGCGCCAGCAGCCAAGCCCTAGCGGGGGGGCATCATGAGCAGTTCTTC. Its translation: CASSQALAGGHHEQFF.

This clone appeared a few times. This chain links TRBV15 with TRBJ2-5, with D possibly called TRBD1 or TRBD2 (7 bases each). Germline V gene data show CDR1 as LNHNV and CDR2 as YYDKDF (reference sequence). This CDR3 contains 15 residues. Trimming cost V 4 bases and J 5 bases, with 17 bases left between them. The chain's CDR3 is CATSKDREGVETQYF. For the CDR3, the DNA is TGTGCCACCAGCAAAGACAGGGAGGGTGTGGAGACCCAGTACTTC.

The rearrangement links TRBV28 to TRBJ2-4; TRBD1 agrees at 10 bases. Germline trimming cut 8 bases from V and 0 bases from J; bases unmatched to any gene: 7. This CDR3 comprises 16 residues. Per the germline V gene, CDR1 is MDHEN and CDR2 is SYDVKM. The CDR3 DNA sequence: TGTGCCAGCGGGACAGGGGTCCATCTAGCCAAAAACATTCAGTACTTC. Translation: CASGTGVHLAKNIQYF. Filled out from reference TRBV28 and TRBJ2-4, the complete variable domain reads DVKVTQSSRYLVKRTGEKVFLECVQDMDHENMFWYRQDPGLGLRLIYFSYDVKMKEKGDIPEGYSVSREKKERFSLILESASTNQTSMYLCASGTGVHLAKNIQYFGAGTRLSVL.

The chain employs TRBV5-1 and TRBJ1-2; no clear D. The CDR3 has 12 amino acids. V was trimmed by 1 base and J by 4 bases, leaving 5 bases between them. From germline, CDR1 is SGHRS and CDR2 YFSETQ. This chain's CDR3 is CASSLIGYGYTF. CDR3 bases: TGCGCCAGCAGCTTGATCGGCTATGGCTACACCTTC.

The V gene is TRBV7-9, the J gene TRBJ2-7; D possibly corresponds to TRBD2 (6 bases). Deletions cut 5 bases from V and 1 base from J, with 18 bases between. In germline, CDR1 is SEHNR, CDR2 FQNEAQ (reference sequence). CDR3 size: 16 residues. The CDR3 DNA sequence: TGTGCCAGCAGCCCGATCGGGCTAGCGCATTCCTACGAGCAGTACTTC. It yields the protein CASSPIGLAHSYEQYF. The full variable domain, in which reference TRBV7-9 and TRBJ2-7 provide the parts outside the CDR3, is DTGVSQNPRHKITKRGQNVTFRCDPISEHNRLYWYRQTLGQGPEFLTYFQNEAQLEKSRLLSDRFSAERPKGSFSTLEIQRTEQGDSAMYLCASSPIGLAHSYEQYFGPGTRLTVT.

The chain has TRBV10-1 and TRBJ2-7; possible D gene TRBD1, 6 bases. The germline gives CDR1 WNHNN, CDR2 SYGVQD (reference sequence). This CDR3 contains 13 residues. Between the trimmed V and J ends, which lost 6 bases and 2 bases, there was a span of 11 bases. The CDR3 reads CASSQGFPYEQYF. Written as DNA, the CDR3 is TGCGCCAGCAGCCAGGGGTTCCCCTACGAGCAGTACTTC.